The rows below give T cell receptor beta chains drawn from one sample of a study of post-analysis software for immune sequencing data. TCRdb reprocessed the PCR reads with MiXCR, giving one entry per CDR3 protein. The sample carries approximately 730,000 distinct CDR3 sequences, about 45% recorded once. The sequenced sample consisted of blood. The receptor source for this set is a girl aged 10-17 years with multiple sclerosis. The CDR3 runs from the conserved cysteine through the conserved F or W. The D gene is left open where the match is weak. Expanded clones get a size class; other rows say once, few or many, or leave the size out.

d_call	cdr3_length	v_call	j_call	clone_size	cdr3_nt	cdr3_aa
-	15	TRBV15	TRBJ2-7	few	TGTGCCACCAGCAGAGATCGGAGGGTCACCTACGAGCAGTACTTC	CATSRDRRVTYEQYF
TRBD1	14	TRBV20-1	TRBJ2-7	few	TGCAGTGCTACGGGACAGGGAGCCCGGTTCGAGCAGTACTTC	CSATGQGARFEQYF
TRBD1	16	TRBV7-2	TRBJ2-3	-	TGTGCCAGCAGCTTAGTCCGGGACAGGGGCACGAATACGCAGTATTTT	CASSLVRDRGTNTQYF
TRBD1	17	TRBV9	TRBJ2-1	-	TGTGCCAGCAGCGTAGCTTACAAGGGACAGGGGTACAATGAGCAGTTCTTC	CASSVAYKGQGYNEQFF
TRBD2	14	TRBV20-1	TRBJ2-7	few	TGCAGTGCTAGACCGCTAGCGGAGGCCTACGAGCAGTACTTC	CSARPLAEAYEQYF
-	14	TRBV6-6	TRBJ1-2	few	TGTGCCAGCAGTTACGAGATCGCCAAAGGTGGCTACACCTTC	CASSYEIAKGGYTF
TRBD2	14	TRBV6-6	TRBJ2-1	many	TGTGCCAGCAGACTAGCGGAGCTCTACAATGAGCAGTTCTTC	CASRLAELYNEQFF
-	14	TRBV12-3/TRBV12-4	TRBJ2-1	few	TGTGCCAGCAGGGTCCGGGAGTCGGGTAATGAGCAGTTCTTC	CASRVRESGNEQFF
TRBD1	16	TRBV4-1	TRBJ1-5	-	TGCGCCAGCAGCCAAGATGGGACAGGGGGCAGTCAGCCCCAGCATTTT	CASSQDGTGGSQPQHF
TRBD1	13	TRBV4-2	TRBJ1-5	-	TGTGCCGGCAGCCACGGACAGGCCGGGCCCCAGCATTTT	CAGSHGQAGPQHF
-	15	TRBV15	TRBJ2-5	-	TGTGCCACCAGCAGAGGGTCACAGGGTACGGAGACCCAGTACTTC	CATSRGSQGTETQYF
-	15	TRBV20-1	TRBJ2-3	few	TGCAGTGCTAGAGAAGATAGCTTCAGCACAGATACGCAGTATTTT	CSAREDSFSTDTQYF
-	17	TRBV28	TRBJ1-6	many	TGTGCCAGCAGTTTAGAGGAGGGTGCGGTGATGAATTCACCCCTCCACTTT	CASSLEEGAVMNSPLHF
TRBD1	19	TRBV12-3/TRBV12-4	TRBJ2-3	-	TGTGCCAGCAGTCCCCATACAGGGGGCAGTTGGAACCCCACAGATACGCAGTATTTT	CASSPHTGGSWNPTDTQYF
-	13	TRBV5-8	TRBJ1-6	-	TGTGCCAGCAGCTTGCGGTCTAATTCACCCCTCCACTTT	CASSLRSNSPLHF
-	14	TRBV12-3/TRBV12-4	TRBJ2-1	few	TGTGCCAGCAGTTTTGGGGGGCCGTTGGATGAGCAGTTCTTC	CASSFGGPLDEQFF
-	12	TRBV15	TRBJ1-5	-	TGTGCCACTTCAGAGACGAATCAGCCCCAGCATTTT	CATSETNQPQHF
-	13	TRBV29-1	TRBJ2-1	-	TGCAGCGTTGCGAAGGCAGGGTGGGGTGAGCAGTTCTTC	CSVAKAGWGEQFF
-	14	TRBV12-3/TRBV12-4	TRBJ1-6	-	TGTGCCAGCAGTTTGCAGCAGGGTAATTCACCCCTCCACTTT	CASSLQQGNSPLHF
-	14	TRBV25-1	TRBJ1-6	-	TGTGCCAGCACGGGGGGGACCTATAATTCACCCCTCCACTTT	CASTGGTYNSPLHF
TRBD1	16	TRBV7-8	TRBJ2-5	-	TGTGCCAGCAGCTTGAGCCGGGACAGGGGATGGGAGACCCAGTACTTC	CASSLSRDRGWETQYF
TRBD1	14	TRBV6-5	TRBJ2-7	-	TGTGCCAGCAGTCCCGAGACAGGGGGCTACGAGCAGTACTTC	CASSPETGGYEQYF